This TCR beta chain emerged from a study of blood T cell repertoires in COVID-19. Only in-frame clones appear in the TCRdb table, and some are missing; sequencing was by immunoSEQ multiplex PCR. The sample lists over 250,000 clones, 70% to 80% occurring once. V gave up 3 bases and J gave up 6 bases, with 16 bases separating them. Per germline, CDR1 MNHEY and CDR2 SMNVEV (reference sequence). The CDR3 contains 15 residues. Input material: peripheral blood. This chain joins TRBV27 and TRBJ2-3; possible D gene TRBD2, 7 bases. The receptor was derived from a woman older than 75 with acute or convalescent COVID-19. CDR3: CASSFAGAKVDTQYF. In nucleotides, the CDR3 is TGTGCCAGCAGTTTCGCGGGGGCGAAGGTGGATACGCAGTATTTT.